This entry is about one T cell receptor (beta chain). This clone has just one count. Its antigen is not yet known. No much larger clone is present one base from it, and per-base qualities are unavailable. The CDR3 regions of human TCRbeta chains were analyzed by immunosequencing. The authors' analysis ran thus. Repertoire TCRs were checked for matches against a reference library of SARS-CoV-2-specific TCRs that had been generated using the MIRA antigen-specificity platform. Breadth meant the fraction of unique TCRs that were SARS-CoV-2-associated, whereas depth meant the fraction of total T cells that were SARS-CoV-2-associated. Using the MIRA data, each spike-specific TCR was assigned both to the spike region to which the TCR was reactive and to a CD4 or CD8 class. Log10-transformed breadth and depth values were compared by one-way ANOVA with Sidak's multiple comparisons tests. TCRdb re-hosts the immuneACCESS table, in-frame sequences only. Its copies lack some clones; in the studies checked, an unresolved V gene accounts for under half of them, and the cause for the rest is not known. V, J and clone size reflect that table, while D and trimming were determined from the DNA. The table for this sample lists tens of thousands of clones; almost 80% of them were counted only once. The ten biggest clones cover about 21% of the sample.

The sample's time point label, in plain terms: baseline before first vaccination. The vaccinee samples were drawn from two UK trials, COV001 and COV002, one of which was a single-blind randomized controlled phase 2/3 trial testing AZD1222 (ChAdOx1 nCoV-19) in healthy adults. For TCRbeta chain sequencing, PBMC samples were collected from trial participants at day 0 and at day 28 after the second dose. The junction carries 15 bases between V and J, which are trimmed by 5 bases and 4 bases respectively. Its CDR3 holds 15 amino acids, cysteine through phenylalanine. Only the CDR3 DNA stays, 45 bases, in frame from base 1. The germline V gene (reference sequence) specifies SEHNR as CDR1 and FQNEAQ as CDR2. The data stem from a study of T cell responses to AZD1222 COVID-19 vaccine (dated by TCRdb to the early 2020s). Background on the whole study: Because spike-specific TCR depth and breadth did not differ between the two schedules, AZD1222 recipients who got a second dose at roughly 4 weeks were pooled with those who got a second dose at roughly 12 weeks. TCR sequencing covered 230 to 250 trial participants: about 210 given two doses of AZD1222 and 26 given two doses of MenACWY control vaccine. Trial participants were enrolled into age subgroups of 18-55, 56-69 and 70-plus years, which contained about 150, 27 and 61 TCR-sequenced participants, respectively.

The research as a whole found: Only a handful of AZD1222 recipients were SARS-CoV-2 seropositive at baseline, limiting conclusions about previously exposed vaccinees. The 56-69-year group was small, and its depth increase did not reach significance, likely because of low power. Because no samples from the day 14 peak response were available, repertoires could be characterized only after the peak T cell response. Spike-specific TCR breadth and depth rose significantly after two AZD1222 doses compared with day 0 and with MenACWY recipients. The whole spike protein was spanned by vaccine-associated CD4 TCRs, and dominant responses were seen in regions 160-218 and 743-854. Reportedly, almost half of the unique spike-specific TCRs recognized epitopes lying outside the regions that are mutated in the B.1.351 and B.1.1.7 variants. Participants were mostly white British, with more females than males. The authors suggested clonal diversity may have been underestimated.

The sequence derives from an adult in good health. Sample: peripheral blood, taken on day 0 of AZD1222 vaccination. This chain is built from TRBV7-9 and TRBJ1-5, with a weak D call of TRBD1 (5 bases match). The DNA is TGTGCCAGCAGCCCGGGGGGAGATCGTAATCAGCCCCAGCATTTT. Translated, it gives CASSPGGDRNQPQHF.